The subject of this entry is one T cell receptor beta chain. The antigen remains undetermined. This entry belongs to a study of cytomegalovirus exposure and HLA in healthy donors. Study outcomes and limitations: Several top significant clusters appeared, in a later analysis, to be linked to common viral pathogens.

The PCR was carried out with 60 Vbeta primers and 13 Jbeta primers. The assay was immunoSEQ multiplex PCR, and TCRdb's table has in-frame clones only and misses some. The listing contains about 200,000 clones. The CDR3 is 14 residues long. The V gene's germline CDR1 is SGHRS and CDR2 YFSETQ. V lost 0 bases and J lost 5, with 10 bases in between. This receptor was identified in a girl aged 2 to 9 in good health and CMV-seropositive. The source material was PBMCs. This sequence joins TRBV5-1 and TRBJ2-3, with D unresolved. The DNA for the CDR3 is TGCGCCAGCAGCTTGGGGCAGGCGTTAGATACGCAGTATTTT. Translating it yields CASSLGQALDTQYF.